Shown below are 5 T cell receptor beta chains from a single sample sequenced in a study of shared clonotypes between healthy human individuals. The assay was immunoSEQ multiplex PCR, and TCRdb's table has in-frame clones only and misses some. The sample contains some 2 million clones, about 95% of which appear only once. Terminally differentiated effector memory CD45RA+ cells were excluded by CCR7 positive selection of CD45RO-negative cells. The specimen was naive CD8+ T cells sorted from blood. Source of these receptors: a man aged 18 to 29 in good health.

The rearrangement links TRBV11-2 to TRBJ2-1; 7 nucleotides match TRBD2. The CDR3 totals 12 residues. CDR1 SGHAT and CDR2 FQNNGV come from the germline V gene. V was pared by 1 base and J by 16 bases, with 7 bases of the junction left unmatched. CDR3 loop: CASSLGPLAEFF. The CDR3 DNA sequence: TGTGCCAGCAGCTTAGGACCTCTAGCGGAATTCTTC. The variable domain in full, with the rest retrieved from reference TRBV11-2 and TRBJ2-1, is EAGVAQSPRYKIIEKRQSVAFWCNPISGHATLYWYQQILGQGPKLLIQFQNNGVVDDSQLPKDRFSAERLKGVDSTLKIQPAKLEDSAVYLCASSLGPLAEFFGPGTRLTVL.

The chain employs TRBV29-1 and TRBJ2-7; 7 bases agree with TRBD2. The CDR3 loop spans 14 amino acids. The junction had 6 bases not matched to a gene; V was cut back by 4 bases and J by 0 bases. In germline, CDR1 is SQVTM, CDR2 ANQGSEA. The CDR3 bases are TGCAGCGTTGTTCCTAGCGGAAGCTCCTACGAGCAGTACTTC. Amino acids: CSVVPSGSSYEQYF.

The chain employs TRBV7-9 and TRBJ2-5; D perhaps matches TRBD1 (8 bases). The V end lost 5 bases, the J end lost 4 bases, and 17 bases lay between the germline ends. The CDR3 runs 15 residues. Per the germline V gene, CDR1 is SEHNR and CDR2 is FQNEAQ (reference sequence). CDR3: CASSDGQGGRETQYF. In nucleotides, the CDR3 is TGTGCCAGCAGCGACGGACAGGGAGGGCGAGAGACCCAGTACTTC.

This chain connects TRBV6-1 to TRBJ2-7; D gene unclear. V shed 6 bases and J shed 1 base, with 10 bases lying between them. Per germline, CDR1 MNHNS and CDR2 SASEGT. The CDR3 has 13 residues. Written as DNA, the CDR3 is TGTGCCAGCAGGCCTGACGGATCCTACGAGCAGTACTTC. It translates to CASRPDGSYEQYF.

V usage is TRBV6-1 and J usage is TRBJ2-7; D gene uncertain. Looked up from germline, CDR1 is MNHNS and CDR2 is SASEGT. The CDR3 has 15 amino acids. The germline V and J ends were trimmed by 1 base and 3 bases, with 13 bases remaining between them. This CDR3 reads CASSEGSSPLYEQYF. CDR3 nucleotide sequence: TGTGCCAGCAGTGAAGGGTCTAGTCCCCTCTACGAGCAGTACTTC.